This T cell receptor beta chain was captured in a study of T cell changes during pregnancy in multiple sclerosis. TCRdb's copy holds only in-frame clones and misses some; the assay was immunoSEQ multiplex PCR. Altogether 55,000 to 65,000 clones are present, over 90% being singletons, with the ten largest covering about 0.9%. Germline loops: CDR1 SGHTA, CDR2 FQGNSA. The CDR3 is 14 residues long. V lost 2 bases, J lost 4 bases, and 9 bases lay in between. This chain links TRBV7-2 with TRBJ1-3, with a possible D match to TRBD1 (6 bases). Here the sequenced sample was peripheral blood, taken in the first trimester of pregnancy. This receptor was obtained from a female donor with multiple sclerosis, enrolled in a pregnancy study. The CDR3: CASSLMGHGNTIYF. CDR3 bases: TGTGCCAGCAGCTTAATGGGACACGGAAACACCATATATTTT.